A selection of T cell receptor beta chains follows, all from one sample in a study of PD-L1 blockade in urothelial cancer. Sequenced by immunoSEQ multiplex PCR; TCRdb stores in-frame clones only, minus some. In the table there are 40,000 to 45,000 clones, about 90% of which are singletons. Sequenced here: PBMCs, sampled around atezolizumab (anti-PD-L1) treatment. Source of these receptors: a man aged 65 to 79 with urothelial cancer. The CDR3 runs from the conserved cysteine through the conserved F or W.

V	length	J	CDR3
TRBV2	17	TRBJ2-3	CASKRGSGSSRTDTQYF
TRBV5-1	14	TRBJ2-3	CASSLGQSTDTQYF
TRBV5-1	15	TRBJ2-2	CASSPGDLNTGELFF
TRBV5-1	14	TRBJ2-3	CASSLGTSGDTQYF
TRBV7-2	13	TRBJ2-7	CASSVWTRNEQYF
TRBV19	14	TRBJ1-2	CASSIQVSGKGYTF
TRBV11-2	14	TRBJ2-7	CASSLSGGPYEQYF
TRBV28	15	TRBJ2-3	CASSSGTSVTDTQYF
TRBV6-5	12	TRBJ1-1	CASSYRTGGALF
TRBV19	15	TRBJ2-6	CASKTGASGANVLTF
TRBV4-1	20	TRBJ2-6	CASSQDGWRREDSGANVLTF
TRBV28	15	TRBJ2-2	CASSLTSVNTGELFF
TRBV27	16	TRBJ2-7	CATWGPRTGIGYEQYF
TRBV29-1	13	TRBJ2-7	CSVGGTGEYEQYF
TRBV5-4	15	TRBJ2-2	CASSRVGQGPGELFF
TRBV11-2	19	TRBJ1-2	CASSLLSGTGGREGYGYTF
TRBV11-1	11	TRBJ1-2	CASSPLYGYTF
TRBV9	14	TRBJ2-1	CASSPWAGNNEQFF
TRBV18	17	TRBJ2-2	CASSAASGRLGTGELFF
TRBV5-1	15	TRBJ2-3	CASSLDRSSTDTQYF
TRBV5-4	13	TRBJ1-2	CASRSEGAGGYTF
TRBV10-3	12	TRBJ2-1	CAISEQGNEQFF
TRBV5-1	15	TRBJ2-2	CASSPGDRITGELFF
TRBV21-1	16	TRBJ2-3	CASTPAEDRGTDTQYF
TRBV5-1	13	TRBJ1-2	CASSLNREGGYTF
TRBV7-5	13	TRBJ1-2	CVRPMTGWYGYTF
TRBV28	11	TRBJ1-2	CASSRSYGYTF
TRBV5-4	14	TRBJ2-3	CASSISGRGDTQYF
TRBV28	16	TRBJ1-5	CASSFDRGPERQPQHF
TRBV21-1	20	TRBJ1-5	CASSNYSTGIIDRVVQPQHF
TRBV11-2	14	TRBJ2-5	CASSPGTYIETQYF
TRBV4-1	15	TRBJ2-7	CASSPRGTTGYEQYF
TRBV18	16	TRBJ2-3	CASLTRLAGATDTQYF
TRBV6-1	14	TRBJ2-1	CASSRNRGSNEQFF
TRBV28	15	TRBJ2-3	CASSLQWSSTDTQYF
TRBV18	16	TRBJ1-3	CASSPRTGNSGNTIYF
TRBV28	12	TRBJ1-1	CASSFSSAEAFF
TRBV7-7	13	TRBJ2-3	CASSSDRADTQYF
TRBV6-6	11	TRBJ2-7	CASSQQYEQYF
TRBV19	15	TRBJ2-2	CASSSALYETGELFF
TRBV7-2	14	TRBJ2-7	CASSPEGLALEQYF
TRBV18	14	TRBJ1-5	CASSSGQGNQPQHF
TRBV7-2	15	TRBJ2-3	CASSFTSGGTDTQYF
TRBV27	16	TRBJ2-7	CASSYKVGAGGYEQYF
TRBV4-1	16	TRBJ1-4	CASSQRGQTVNEKLFF
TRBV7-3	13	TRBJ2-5	CATSRGVGETQYF
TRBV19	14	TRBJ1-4	CASTRQGATEKLFF
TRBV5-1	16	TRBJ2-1	CASSRETSGTSPEQFF
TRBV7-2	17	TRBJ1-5	CASSPPDAGTSNQPQHF
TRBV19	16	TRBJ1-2	CASSRTGTGGKYGYTF
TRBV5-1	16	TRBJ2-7	CASSLDLAGGSHEQYF
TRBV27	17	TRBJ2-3	CASSWQSGLSTWDTQYF
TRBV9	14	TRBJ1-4	CASSAGQAREKLFF
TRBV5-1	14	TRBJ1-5	CASSSGTGNQPQHF
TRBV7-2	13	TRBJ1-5	CASSLDGVEPQHF
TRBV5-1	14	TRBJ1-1	CASSLRRAGDEAFF
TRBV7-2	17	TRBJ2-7	CASSFGLLADSAYEQYF
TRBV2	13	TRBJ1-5	CASSENRNQPQHF
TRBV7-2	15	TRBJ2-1	CASSSSGRSYNEQFF